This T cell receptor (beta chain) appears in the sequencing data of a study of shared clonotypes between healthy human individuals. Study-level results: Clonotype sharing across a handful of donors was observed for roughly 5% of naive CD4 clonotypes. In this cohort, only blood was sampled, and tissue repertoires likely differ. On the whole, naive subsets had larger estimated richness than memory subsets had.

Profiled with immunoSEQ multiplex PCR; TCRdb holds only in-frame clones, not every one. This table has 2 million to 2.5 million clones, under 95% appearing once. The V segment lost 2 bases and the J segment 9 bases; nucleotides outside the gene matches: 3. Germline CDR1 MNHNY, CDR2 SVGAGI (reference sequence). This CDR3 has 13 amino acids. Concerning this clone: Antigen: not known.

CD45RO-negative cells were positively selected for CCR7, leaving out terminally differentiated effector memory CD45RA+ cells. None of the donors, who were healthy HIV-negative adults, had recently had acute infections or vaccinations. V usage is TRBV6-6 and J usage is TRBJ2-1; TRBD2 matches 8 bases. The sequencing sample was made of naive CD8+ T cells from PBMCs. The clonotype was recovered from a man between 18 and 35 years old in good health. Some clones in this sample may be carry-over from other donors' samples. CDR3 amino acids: CASSYRSGSEQFF. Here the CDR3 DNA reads TGTGCCAGCAGTTACCGCAGCGGGAGTGAGCAGTTCTTC.